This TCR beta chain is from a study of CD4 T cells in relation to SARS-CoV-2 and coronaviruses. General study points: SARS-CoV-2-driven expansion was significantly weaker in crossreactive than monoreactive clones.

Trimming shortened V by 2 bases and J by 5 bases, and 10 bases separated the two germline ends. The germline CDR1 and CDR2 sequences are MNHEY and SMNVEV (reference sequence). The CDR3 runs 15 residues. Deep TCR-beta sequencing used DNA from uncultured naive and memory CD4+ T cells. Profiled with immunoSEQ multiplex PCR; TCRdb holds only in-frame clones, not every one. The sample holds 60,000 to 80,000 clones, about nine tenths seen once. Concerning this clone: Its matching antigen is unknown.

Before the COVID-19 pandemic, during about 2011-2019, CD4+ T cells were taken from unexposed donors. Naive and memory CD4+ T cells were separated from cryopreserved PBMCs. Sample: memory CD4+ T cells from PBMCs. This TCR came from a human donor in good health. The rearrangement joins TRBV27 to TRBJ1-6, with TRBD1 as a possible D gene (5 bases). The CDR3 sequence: CASSLTGNNNSPLHF. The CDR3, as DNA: TGTGCCAGCAGTTTAACAGGAAATAATAATTCACCCCTCCACTTT.